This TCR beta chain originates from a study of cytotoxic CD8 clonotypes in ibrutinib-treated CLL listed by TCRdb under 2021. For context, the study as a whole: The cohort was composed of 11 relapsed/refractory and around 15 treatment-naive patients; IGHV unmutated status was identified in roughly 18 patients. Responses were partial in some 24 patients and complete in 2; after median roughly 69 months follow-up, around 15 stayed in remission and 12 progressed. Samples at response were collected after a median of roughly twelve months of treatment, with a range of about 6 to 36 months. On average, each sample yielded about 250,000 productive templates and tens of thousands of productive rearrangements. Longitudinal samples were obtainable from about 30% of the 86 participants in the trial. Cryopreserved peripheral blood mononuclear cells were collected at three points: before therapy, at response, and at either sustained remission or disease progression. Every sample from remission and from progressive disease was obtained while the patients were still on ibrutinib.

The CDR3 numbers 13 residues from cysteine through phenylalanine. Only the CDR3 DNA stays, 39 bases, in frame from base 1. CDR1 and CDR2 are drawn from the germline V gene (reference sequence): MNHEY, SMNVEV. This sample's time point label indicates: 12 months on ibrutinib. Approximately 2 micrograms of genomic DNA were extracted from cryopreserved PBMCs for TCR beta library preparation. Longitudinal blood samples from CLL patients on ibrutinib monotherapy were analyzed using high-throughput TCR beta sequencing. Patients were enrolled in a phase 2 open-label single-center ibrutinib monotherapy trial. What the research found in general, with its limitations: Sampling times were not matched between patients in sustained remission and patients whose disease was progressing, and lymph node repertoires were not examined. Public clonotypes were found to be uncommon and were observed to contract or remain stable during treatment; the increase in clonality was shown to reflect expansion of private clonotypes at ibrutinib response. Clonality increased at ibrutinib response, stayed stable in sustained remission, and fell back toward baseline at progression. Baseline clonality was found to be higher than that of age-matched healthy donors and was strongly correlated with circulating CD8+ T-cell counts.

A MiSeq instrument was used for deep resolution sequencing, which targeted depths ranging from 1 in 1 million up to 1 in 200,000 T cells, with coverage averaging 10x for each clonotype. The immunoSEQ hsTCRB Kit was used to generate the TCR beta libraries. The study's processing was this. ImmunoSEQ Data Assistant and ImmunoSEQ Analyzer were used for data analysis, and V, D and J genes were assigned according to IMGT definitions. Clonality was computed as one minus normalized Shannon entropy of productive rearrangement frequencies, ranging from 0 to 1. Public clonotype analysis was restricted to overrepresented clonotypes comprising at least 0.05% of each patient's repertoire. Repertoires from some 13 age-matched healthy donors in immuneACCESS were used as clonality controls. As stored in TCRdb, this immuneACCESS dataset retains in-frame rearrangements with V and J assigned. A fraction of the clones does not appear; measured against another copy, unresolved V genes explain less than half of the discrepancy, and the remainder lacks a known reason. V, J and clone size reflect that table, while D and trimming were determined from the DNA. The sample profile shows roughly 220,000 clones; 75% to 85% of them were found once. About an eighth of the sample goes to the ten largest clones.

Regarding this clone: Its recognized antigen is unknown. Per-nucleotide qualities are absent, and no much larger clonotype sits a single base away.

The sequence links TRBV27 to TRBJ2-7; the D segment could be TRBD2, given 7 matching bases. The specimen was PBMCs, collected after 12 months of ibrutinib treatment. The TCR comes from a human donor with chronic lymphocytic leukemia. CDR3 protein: CARGGRRIYEQYF. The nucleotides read TGTGCTAGGGGGGGGCGGAGGATCTACGAGCAGTACTTC.